The 19 T cell receptor beta chains below all came from one sample that was sequenced in a study of blood T cell repertoires in COVID-19. TCRdb keeps only in-frame clones here, not all; method: immunoSEQ multiplex PCR. This sample has some 48,000 clones, with about nine tenths found just once. The sequencing input was peripheral blood. These TCRs come from a woman of 80 years or more with COVID-19, enrolled during active disease.

The J gene is TRBJ1-4, the V gene TRBV5-1, with 9 bases aligning to TRBD1. Trimming removed 4 bases from V and 2 bases from J; junction bases left unmatched: 6. This CDR3 contains 16 residues. Germline CDR1 SGHRS, CDR2 YFSETQ. DNA for the CDR3: TGCGCCAGCAGCGACGGACAGGGGCGGACTAATGAAAAACTGTTTTTT. It is translated as CASSDGQGRTNEKLFF. Full variable domain (remainder filled in from reference TRBV5-1 and TRBJ1-4): KAGVTQTPRYLIKTRGQQVTLSCSPISGHRSVSWYQQTPGQGLQFLFEYFSETQRNKGNFPGRFSGRQFSNSRSEMNVSTLELGDSALYLCASSDGQGRTNEKLFFGSGTQLSVL.

The rearrangement uses TRBV6-1 and TRBJ2-3, with TRBD2 as a possible D gene (5 bases). CDR1 is MNHNS and CDR2 is SASEGT in the germline V gene. The CDR3 is 16 residues long. Between the trimmed V and J ends, which lost 4 bases and 2 bases, there was a span of 16 bases. The CDR3 is CASSVRRTVYTDTQYF. The CDR3 bases are TGTGCCAGCAGTGTTCGCCGGACTGTATACACAGATACGCAGTATTTT.

The rearrangement uses TRBV19 and TRBJ1-2; the match to TRBD1 covers 10 bases. V was clipped by 5 bases and J by 1 base; unmatched bases: 7. Germline V lookup: CDR1 LNHDA, CDR2 SQIVND (reference sequence). CDR3 length equals 16 residues. The CDR3 here is CASSFPGTGVNYGYTF. The CDR3 DNA follows: TGTGCCAGTAGTTTTCCCGGGACAGGGGTTAACTATGGCTACACCTTC.

Details on this clone: Different DNA sequences within this sample yield the same CDR3. This chain uses TRBV11-2 with TRBJ1-3; weak D call: TRBD1 (5 bases). The CDR3 totals 16 residues. CDR1 is SGHAT and CDR2 is FQNNGV in the germline V gene. Deletions cut 0 bases from V and 3 bases from J, with 12 bases between. CDR3 nucleotides: TGTGCCAGCAGCTTAGATGGCAGGGTAGTTGGAAACACCATATATTTT. Amino acid sequence: CASSLDGRVVGNTIYF.

The V gene is TRBV19, the J gene TRBJ1-5, with 9 bases fitting TRBD1. This CDR3 is built from 14 residues. V dropped 3 bases and J dropped 6; count of bases not matched to a gene: 3. CDR1 is LNHDA and CDR2 is SQIVND in the germline V gene (reference sequence). DNA for the CDR3: TGTGCCAGTAGTATTACAGGGGGCAGTCAGCCCCAGCATTTT. Protein sequence: CASSITGGSQPQHF.

The chain combines TRBV6-4 with TRBJ1-3; TRBD1 aligns across 9 bases. CDR1 is MRHNA, CDR2 SNTAGT, per germline. The junction had 15 bases not matched to a gene; V was cut back by 7 bases and J by 5 bases. The CDR3 length is 17 residues. CDR3: CASTAWGAQGARNTIYF. The CDR3 coding sequence is TGTGCCAGCACCGCCTGGGGGGCACAGGGGGCGAGAAACACCATATATTTT.

The chain recombines TRBV24-1 with TRBJ1-2, with TRBD1 matching 7 bases. CDR3 length equals 13 residues. The trim removed 9 bases at V and 6 bases at J, leaving 9 bases unmatched. Germline-derived CDR1 and CDR2 are KGHDR and SFDVKD. The CDR3 reads CATGMTGSDGYTF. The CDR3 DNA reads as TGTGCCACCGGAATGACAGGGTCGGATGGCTACACCTTC.

The chain is built from TRBV30 and TRBJ1-1; TRBD1 matches 10 bases. Germline values: CDR1 GTSNPN, CDR2 SVGIG (reference sequence). With V trimmed by 0 bases and J by 0 bases, 10 bases remained unmatched. The CDR3 is 18 residues long. CDR3 region: CAWSVPARQGAVNTEAFF. The CDR3 DNA reads TGTGCCTGGAGTGTACCGGCAAGACAGGGGGCTGTGAACACTGAAGCTTTCTTT.

The genes are TRBV15 and TRBJ1-5; D perhaps matches TRBD1 (6 bases). The CDR3 has 15 residues. The V and J ends lost 1 base and 6 bases respectively, with 13 bases between them. Germline CDR1 reads LNHNV; CDR2 reads YYDKDF (reference sequence). CDR3 nucleotide sequence: TGTGCCACCAGCAGAGCGGGGGGCGCCGGTCAGCCCCAGCATTTT. It encodes CATSRAGGAGQPQHF.

This clone was recorded only once. V is TRBV7-8 and J is TRBJ1-5; 12 bases map to TRBD1. The germline CDR1 and CDR2 sequences are SGHVS and FQNEAQ. This CDR3 has 16 residues. V was clipped by 4 bases and J by 4 bases; unmatched bases: 5. CDR3 loop: CASSSPGQGANQPQHF. Here the CDR3 DNA reads TGTGCCAGCAGCTCACCGGGACAGGGGGCGAATCAGCCCCAGCATTTT.

The CDR3 nucleotides read TGTGCCAGTAGTCCCCGGACAGGGGGTGTTCTCTACGAGCAGTACTTC. As protein: CASSPRTGGVLYEQYF. The V gene is TRBV19, the J gene TRBJ2-7, with 10 bases identical to TRBD1. The CDR3 runs to 16 residues. Germline values: CDR1 LNHDA, CDR2 SQIVND (reference sequence). The junction had 10 bases not matched to a gene; V was cut back by 5 bases and J by 3 bases.

The V call is TRBV5-1, the J call TRBJ1-1; TRBD1 agrees at 8 bases. The CDR3 runs 16 residues. Trimming took 4 bases from V and 4 from J; bases not matched to a gene: 12. Germline V gene lookup returns CDR1 SGHRS and CDR2 YFSETQ. This chain's CDR3 is CASSPTFGQGRTEAFF. In nucleotides, the CDR3 is TGCGCCAGCAGCCCTACCTTTGGACAGGGCCGCACTGAAGCTTTCTTT. Supplemented by reference TRBV5-1 and TRBJ1-1, the full variable domain reads KAGVTQTPRYLIKTRGQQVTLSCSPISGHRSVSWYQQTPGQGLQFLFEYFSETQRNKGNFPGRFSGRQFSNSRSEMNVSTLELGDSALYLCASSPTFGQGRTEAFFGQGTRLTVV.

CDR3 residues: CARRGGAYSNQPQHF. The CDR3 bases are TGTGCAAGACGAGGGGGAGCCTATAGCAATCAGCCCCAGCATTTT. This chain joins TRBV12-2 and TRBJ1-5; TRBD1, the D gene given by the table, was not confirmed from the DNA. TRBV12-2 is a pseudogene. CDR3 length: 15 amino acids.

This chain uses TRBV3-1 (or the pseudogene TRBV3-2) with TRBJ1-1; a weak D match, TRBD1 (5 bases). The CDR3 runs 18 residues. Trimming shortened V by 0 bases and J by 4 bases, and 21 bases separated the two germline ends. Germline V gene data show CDR1 as LGHDT and CDR2 as YNNKEL (reference sequence). The CDR3 here is CASSQDITQGTWGTEAFF. The CDR3, as DNA: TGTGCCAGCAGCCAAGATATCACGCAGGGTACCTGGGGCACTGAAGCTTTCTTT.

This rearrangement joins TRBV11-2 to TRBJ1-3; no firm D call. Germline V gives CDR1 SGHAT, CDR2 FQNNGV. Trimming took 3 bases from V and 2 from J, leaving 5 bases between them. The CDR3 contains 13 residues. DNA of the CDR3: TGTGCCAGCAGCTTCGGGACTGGAAACACCATATATTTT. Translation gives CASSFGTGNTIYF.

This chain uses TRBV7-8 with TRBJ1-3, with 9 nucleotides matching TRBD1. Germline V CDR1 and CDR2: SGHVS, FQNEAQ. The CDR3 contains 21 residues. Trimming removed 3 bases from V and 8 bases from J; junction bases left unmatched: 26. This CDR3 reads CASSFRASGQGRSIARDTIYF. The CDR3 coding sequence is TGTGCCAGCAGCTTTCGAGCCTCGGGACAGGGACGATCAATTGCTAGGGACACCATATATTTT.

The chain recombines TRBV28 with TRBJ1-1; no definite D call. Germline V gene lookup returns CDR1 MDHEN and CDR2 SYDVKM. V was pared by 0 bases and J by 4 bases, with 12 bases between. The CDR3 is 15 amino acids. The chain's CDR3 is CASSLWAGKGTEAFF. In nucleotides, the CDR3 is TGTGCCAGCAGTTTATGGGCGGGGAAGGGCACTGAAGCTTTCTTT. The full variable domain, rest sourced from reference TRBV28 and TRBJ1-1, is DVKVTQSSRYLVKRTGEKVFLECVQDMDHENMFWYRQDPGLGLRLIYFSYDVKMKEKGDIPEGYSVSREKKERFSLILESASTNQTSMYLCASSLWAGKGTEAFFGQGTRLTVV.

This chain joins TRBV25-1 and TRBJ2-7, with TRBD1 as a possible D gene (6 bases). V lost 3 bases, J lost 2 bases, and 14 bases lay in between. Germline CDR1 is MGHDK and CDR2 is SYGVNS. This CDR3 region has 15 residues. CDR3 nucleotide sequence: TGTGCCAGCAGTGATCGAGGACAGCCACCCTACGAGCAGTACTTC. Encoded protein: CASSDRGQPPYEQYF.

The genes are TRBV3-1 (or the pseudogene TRBV3-2) and TRBJ1-4; the match to TRBD1 covers 7 bases. In germline, CDR1 is LGHDT, CDR2 YNNKEL (reference sequence). The CDR3 sequence is 15 residues long. J gave up 4 bases and V 2 bases, and 4 bases lay outside the gene matches. The DNA of the CDR3 is TGTGCCAGCAGCCAAAGGGGGCCTCGTAATGAAAAACTGTTTTTT. This gives the protein CASSQRGPRNEKLFF.